This TCR beta chain was identified during a study of T cells in Graves' hyperthyroidism and ophthalmopathy. There were TCR beta CDR3 regions amplified from RNA transcripts. HTBI primers were used for first-round RT-PCR of the TCR CDR3. TCRdb itself ran the multiplex PCR reads through MiXCR, one entry per CDR3 protein. The repertoire consists of about 770,000 distinct CDR3 sequences, with about 19% occurring once and the leading ten covering 16%. Germline lookup yields CDR1 SGHAT and CDR2 FQNNGV. Trimming took 0 bases from V and 6 from J; bases not matched to a gene: 9. The CDR3 has 17 residues. The TCR was taken from a woman in her forties or fifties with Graves' hyperthyroidism that later progressed to Graves' ophthalmopathy. V gene TRBV11-2 combines with J gene TRBJ2-4; 9 nucleotides agree with TRBD1. Sample: blood. CDR3 residues: CASSLERDREGINIQYF. CDR3 nucleotides: TGTGCCAGCAGCTTAGAGCGGGACAGGGAGGGTATAAACATTCAGTACTTC.